The clone carrying this T cell receptor beta chain was seen a few times. Antigen: not known. This sample was included in a study of cytomegalovirus exposure and HLA in healthy donors. Study as a whole: Ancestry clustering placed more than 65% of about 400 genotyped donors in the Caucasian-associated cluster.

Findings and limits, study-wide: Earlier findings revealed that most TCR beta V segments proved productive either about 87% or about 30% of the time. A later analysis revealed that TCR association rates differed between HLA loci, peaking at DRB1 and bottoming out at HLA-C. The Asian-associated ancestry cluster reportedly had fewer N-insertions than the approximately 670-donor mean in a later analysis.

Germline V gene data show CDR1 as SGHRS and CDR2 as YFSETQ. CDR3 size: 16 residues. Trimming shortened V by 1 base and J by 1 base, and 14 bases separated the two germline ends. The study ran its PCR with 60 Vbeta and 13 Jbeta primers. Clones were read by immunoSEQ multiplex PCR, and TCRdb kept only the in-frame ones, dropping some. The sample has around 150,000 clones; roughly 9.6% are singletons. The sequenced sample consisted of PBMCs. This clonotype originated in a woman between 40 and 55 years old in good health and CMV-seropositive. The J gene is TRBJ1-1, the V gene TRBV5-1; D is perhaps TRBD1 (6 bases). This CDR3 is CASSLTPQGSNTEAFF. As DNA, the CDR3 is TGCGCCAGCAGCTTGACCCCACAGGGATCGAACACTGAAGCTTTCTTT.